The T cell receptor beta chain under discussion was sequenced for a study of blood T cell repertoires in COVID-19. Here immunoSEQ multiplex PCR was the method, and the copy in TCRdb shows in-frame clones only, minus some. There are 250,000 to 300,000 clones in the sample; approximately 90% occur only once, and 15% to 19% lies in the top ten. The CDR3 is made up of 18 amino acids. J gave up 5 bases and V 6 bases, and 20 bases lay outside the gene matches. Looked up from germline, CDR1 is LNHDA and CDR2 is SQIVND (reference sequence). The sequence derives from a man younger than 35 who had recovered from COVID-19. The chain couples TRBV19 to TRBJ1-2, with TRBD1 matching over 8 bases. The sequenced sample was PBMCs or T cells enriched from blood (not recorded which). This chain's CDR3 is CASRRTGIGLRGPYGYTF. The CDR3 DNA sequence: TGTGCCAGTAGGCGGACAGGGATTGGACTTCGTGGGCCATATGGCTACACCTTC.